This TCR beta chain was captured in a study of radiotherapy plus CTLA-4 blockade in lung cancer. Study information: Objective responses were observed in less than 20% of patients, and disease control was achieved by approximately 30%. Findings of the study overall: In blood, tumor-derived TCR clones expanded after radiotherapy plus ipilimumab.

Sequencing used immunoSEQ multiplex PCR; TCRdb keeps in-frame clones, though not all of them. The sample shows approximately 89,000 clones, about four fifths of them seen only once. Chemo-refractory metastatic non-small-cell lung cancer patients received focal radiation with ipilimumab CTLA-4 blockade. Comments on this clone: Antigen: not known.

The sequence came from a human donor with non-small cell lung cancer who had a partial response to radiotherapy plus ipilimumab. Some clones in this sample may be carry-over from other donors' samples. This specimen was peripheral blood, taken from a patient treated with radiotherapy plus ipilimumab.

CDR3 amino acids: CASSTPGDRGTYEQYF. Written as DNA, the CDR3 is TGTGCCAGCAGCACACCAGGGGACAGGGGGACCTACGAGCAGTACTTC. The genes are TRBV5-5 and TRBJ2-7; 11 positions agree with TRBD1. V shed 4 bases, J shed 2 bases, and the junction held 8 bases outside the gene matches. There are 16 residues in the CDR3. Germline-derived CDR1 and CDR2 are SGHKS and YYEKEE (reference sequence). Full variable domain (outside the CDR3, taken from reference TRBV5-5 and TRBJ2-7): DAGVTQSPTHLIKTRGQQVTLRCSPISGHKSVSWYQQVLGQGPQFIFQYYEKEERGRGNFPDRFSARQFPNYSSELNVNALLLGDSALYLCASSTPGDRGTYEQYFGPGTRLTVT.